What follows are 3 T cell receptor beta chains derived from one specimen sequenced in a study of blood T cell repertoires in COVID-19. Assay: immunoSEQ multiplex PCR; the TCRdb copy retains only in-frame clones and omits some. The sample records under 350,000 clones, over 85% being singletons. Sequencing was carried out using peripheral blood. The receptors were sampled from a woman aged 25 to 45 with COVID-19, enrolled during active disease.

The chain carries TRBV5-4 and TRBJ2-5; D might be TRBD1 (5 bases). The CDR3 loop spans 13 amino acids. Germline assignment: CDR1 SGHNT and CDR2 YYREEE (reference sequence). V was clipped by 5 bases and J by 1 base, with 9 bases between them. CDR3 loop: CASRPGFQETQYF. Here the CDR3 DNA reads TGTGCCAGCAGACCAGGGTTCCAAGAGACCCAGTACTTC.

As for this clone: This same CDR3 is encoded by further DNA sequences in the sample. The chain uses TRBV9 and TRBJ1-2; 8 bases match TRBD1. The CDR3 spans 15 residues. V shed 0 bases, J shed 2 bases, and the junction held 3 bases outside the gene matches. The germline CDR1 and CDR2 sequences are SGDLS and YYNGEE. Here the CDR3 DNA reads TGTGCCAGCAGCGTAGAAGCAGGGGGCAACTATGGCTACACCTTC. This sequence encodes CASSVEAGGNYGYTF.

The gene calls are TRBV9 and TRBJ2-7, with no clear D. The germline V and J ends were trimmed by 4 bases and 2 bases, with 16 bases remaining between them. Per the germline V gene, CDR1 is SGDLS and CDR2 is YYNGEE. There are 15 residues in the CDR3. CDR3 bases: TGTGCCAGCAGCCCCCGTGGCTGGTCGCCCTACGAGCAGTACTTC. This encodes CASSPRGWSPYEQYF.